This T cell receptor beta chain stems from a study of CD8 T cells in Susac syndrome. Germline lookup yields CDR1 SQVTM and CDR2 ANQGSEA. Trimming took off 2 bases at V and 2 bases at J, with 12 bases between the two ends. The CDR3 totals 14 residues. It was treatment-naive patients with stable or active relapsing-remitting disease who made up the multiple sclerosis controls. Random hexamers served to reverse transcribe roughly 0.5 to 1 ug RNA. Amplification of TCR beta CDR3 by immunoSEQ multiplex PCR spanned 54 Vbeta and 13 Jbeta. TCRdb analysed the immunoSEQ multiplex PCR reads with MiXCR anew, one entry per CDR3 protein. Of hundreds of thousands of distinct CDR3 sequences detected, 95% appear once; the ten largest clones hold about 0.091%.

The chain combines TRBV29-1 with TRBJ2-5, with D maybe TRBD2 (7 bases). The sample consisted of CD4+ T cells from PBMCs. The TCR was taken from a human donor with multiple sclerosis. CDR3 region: CSVERGGSQETQYF. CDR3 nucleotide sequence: TGCAGCGTTGAACGCGGGGGCTCTCAAGAGACCCAGTACTTC.